A selection of T cell receptor beta chains follows, all from one sample in a study of shared clonotypes between healthy human individuals. TCRdb's table, derived via immunoSEQ multiplex PCR, lists solely in-frame clones and lacks some. The sample lists around 750,000 clones; approximately 79% were seen once. The sample comprised memory CD4+ T cells sorted from blood. The origin of the receptors is a woman in her thirties in good health. Both conserved end residues are part of each CDR3. The order of the fields is J gene, clone size, D gene, V gene, CDR3 protein, CDR3 DNA. A D gene is named only where the DNA matches it firmly. Where a row states a size, it is once, few, many or the class of an expanded clone; other rows omit it.

J gene: TRBJ2-5
clone size: NA
D gene: NA
V gene: TRBV27
CDR3 protein: CASSFWDQETQYF
CDR3 DNA: TGTGCCAGCAGTTTCTGGGATCAAGAGACCCAGTACTTC

J gene: TRBJ1-4
clone size: NA
D gene: NA
V gene: TRBV2
CDR3 protein: CASSEASEKLFF
CDR3 DNA: TGTGCCAGCAGTGAAGCTTCTGAAAAACTGTTTTTT

J gene: TRBJ2-7
clone size: NA
D gene: NA
V gene: TRBV7-8
CDR3 protein: CASSPSSYEQYF
CDR3 DNA: TGTGCCAGCAGCCCCAGCTCCTACGAGCAGTACTTC

J gene: TRBJ1-5
clone size: once
D gene: NA
V gene: TRBV19
CDR3 protein: CASSIYEGDQPQHF
CDR3 DNA: TGTGCCAGTAGTATCTACGAAGGGGATCAGCCCCAGCATTTT

J gene: TRBJ2-7
clone size: NA
D gene: TRBD2
V gene: TRBV7-4
CDR3 protein: CASSLALGLAGGGENWNEQYF
CDR3 DNA: TGTGCCAGCAGCTTAGCCCTGGGACTAGCGGGAGGGGGCGAGAACTGGAACGAGCAGTACTTC

J gene: TRBJ2-4
clone size: NA
D gene: TRBD2
V gene: TRBV11-2
CDR3 protein: CASSFTRLAGRSKNIQYF
CDR3 DNA: TGTGCCAGCAGCTTTACGAGACTAGCGGGACGTTCCAAAAACATTCAGTACTTC

J gene: TRBJ2-5
clone size: NA
D gene: NA
V gene: TRBV5-4
CDR3 protein: CASSRKDETQYF
CDR3 DNA: TGTGCCAGCAGCCGTAAAGATGAGACCCAGTACTTC

J gene: TRBJ2-7
clone size: NA
D gene: TRBD2
V gene: TRBV10-3
CDR3 protein: CAISGSSGSWGYEQYF
CDR3 DNA: TGTGCCATCAGTGGTTCTAGCGGGTCTTGGGGTTACGAGCAGTACTTC

J gene: TRBJ1-3
clone size: NA
D gene: NA
V gene: TRBV7-3
CDR3 protein: CASSSTHGNTIYF
CDR3 DNA: TGTGCCAGCAGCTCGACGCATGGAAACACCATATATTTT

J gene: TRBJ2-3
clone size: NA
D gene: NA
V gene: TRBV15
CDR3 protein: CATTLGVSLTDTQYF
CDR3 DNA: TGTGCCACCACCCTTGGGGTGAGCCTGACAGATACGCAGTATTTT

J gene: TRBJ1-3
clone size: NA
D gene: TRBD1
V gene: TRBV5-5
CDR3 protein: CASSLAWGQGSSSGNTIYF
CDR3 DNA: TGTGCCAGCAGCTTGGCCTGGGGACAGGGGAGCTCCTCTGGAAACACCATATATTTT

J gene: TRBJ2-1
clone size: NA
D gene: NA
V gene: TRBV4-2
CDR3 protein: CASSQDIDRGEFF
CDR3 DNA: TGTGCCAGCAGCCAAGATATCGACCGAGGCGAGTTCTTC